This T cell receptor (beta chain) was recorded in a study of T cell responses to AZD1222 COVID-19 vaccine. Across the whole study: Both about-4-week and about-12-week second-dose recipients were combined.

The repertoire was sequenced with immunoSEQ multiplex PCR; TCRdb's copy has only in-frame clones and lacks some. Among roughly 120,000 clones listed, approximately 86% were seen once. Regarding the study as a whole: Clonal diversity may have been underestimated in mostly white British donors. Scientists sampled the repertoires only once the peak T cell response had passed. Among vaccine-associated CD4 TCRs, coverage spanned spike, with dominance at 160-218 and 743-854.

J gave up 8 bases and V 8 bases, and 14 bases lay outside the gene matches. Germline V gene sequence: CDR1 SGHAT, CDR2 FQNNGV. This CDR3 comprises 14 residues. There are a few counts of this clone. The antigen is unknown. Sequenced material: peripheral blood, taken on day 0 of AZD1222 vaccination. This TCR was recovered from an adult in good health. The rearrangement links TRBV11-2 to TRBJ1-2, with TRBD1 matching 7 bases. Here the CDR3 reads CASESDRLRGGYTF. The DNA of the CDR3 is TGTGCCAGCGAGTCGGACAGGCTCAGGGGAGGCTACACCTTC.